These T cell receptor beta chains were read from a single sample in a study of T cells after posttransplantation cyclophosphamide. Data came from immunoSEQ multiplex PCR; TCRdb stores just in-frame clones and leaves some out. The table records more than 1,200 clones, roughly 80% of them present only once. The sample here was CD4+ T cells sorted from PBMCs, taken after allogeneic stem cell transplant with posttransplant cyclophosphamide. Every receptor here comes from a male patient in his 50s who received an allogeneic stem cell transplant from an unrelated donor, was CMV-positive, and had acute GVHD only. Some of these T cells may belong to the graft donor. Both conserved end residues are part of each CDR3. Each record gives: CDR3 length, J gene, V gene, clone size, D gene, CDR3 protein, CDR3 DNA. D genes are given only for firm matches. Some rows have no size entry. The others give once, few or many, or a class for an expanded clone.

length: 14; J: TRBJ1-5; V: TRBV7-2; size: once; D: TRBD1; CDR3: CASSWGQNNQPQHF; DNA: TGTGCCAGCAGCTGGGGACAGAACAATCAGCCCCAGCATTTT
length: 15; J: TRBJ2-7; V: TRBV4-1; size: -; D: TRBD2; CDR3: CASSQELAGDYEQYF; DNA: TGCGCCAGCAGCCAAGAACTAGCGGGTGACTACGAGCAGTACTTC
length: 11; J: TRBJ2-5; V: TRBV20-1; size: once; D: -; CDR3: CSAPSGETQYF; DNA: TGCAGTGCACCGTCGGGAGAGACCCAGTACTTC
length: 16; J: TRBJ2-1; V: TRBV18; size: -; D: TRBD2; CDR3: CASSPLELAGGNEQFF; DNA: TGTGCCAGCTCACCACTCGAGCTAGCGGGAGGCAATGAGCAGTTCTTC
length: 15; J: TRBJ1-2; V: TRBV28; size: -; D: -; CDR3: CASSPQGGGMFGCTF; DNA: TGTGCCAGCAGCCCACAGGGAGGGGGTATGTTTGGCTGCACCTTC
length: 15; J: TRBJ1-1; V: TRBV2; size: -; D: TRBD1; CDR3: CASSYATGGGSEAFF; DNA: TGTGCCAGCAGTTACGCAACAGGGGGCGGCTCTGAAGCTTTCTTT
length: 15; J: TRBJ1-2; V: TRBV28; size: -; D: -; CDR3: CASYTRQGIDYGYTF; DNA: TGTGCCAGCTATACGCGGCAGGGTATAGACTATGGCTACACCTTC
length: 14; J: TRBJ1-1; V: TRBV18; size: -; D: TRBD1; CDR3: CASSAQGARAEAFF; DNA: TGTGCCAGCTCAGCCCAGGGGGCTAGGGCTGAAGCTTTCTTT
length: 12; J: TRBJ2-3; V: TRBV5-4; size: once; D: -; CDR3: CASSLSTDTQYF; DNA: TGTGCCAGCAGCCTTAGCACAGATACGCAGTATTTT
length: 12; J: TRBJ1-2; V: TRBV27; size: -; D: -; CDR3: CASSFQGYGYTF; DNA: TGTGCCAGCAGCTTCCAGGGCTATGGCTACACCTTC
length: 15; J: TRBJ2-5; V: TRBV5-5; size: -; D: TRBD2; CDR3: CASSWGVVGGETQYF; DNA: TGTGCCAGCAGCTGGGGGGTAGTCGGGGGGGAGACCCAGTACTTC
length: 14; J: TRBJ1-1; V: TRBV28; size: -; D: -; CDR3: CASSLRQLGAEAFF; DNA: TGTGCCAGCAGTCTAAGACAGTTAGGCGCTGAAGCTTTCTTT
length: 15; J: TRBJ2-5; V: TRBV7-2; size: -; D: TRBD1; CDR3: CASSSPGQGGETQYF; DNA: TGTGCCAGCAGCTCCCCGGGACAGGGGGGAGAGACCCAGTACTTC
length: 16; J: TRBJ2-3; V: TRBV5-1; size: -; D: -; CDR3: CASSPGERYRTDTQYF; DNA: TGCGCCAGCAGCCCTGGGGAGCGTTATCGCACAGATACGCAGTATTTT
length: 13; J: TRBJ1-5; V: TRBV10-3; size: -; D: TRBD1; CDR3: CAMRDREDQPQHF; DNA: TGTGCCATGAGGGACAGGGAGGATCAGCCCCAGCATTTT
length: 13; J: TRBJ2-3; V: TRBV5-4; size: -; D: -; CDR3: CASSLGWEAGQYF; DNA: TGTGCCAGCAGCTTGGGGTGGGAGGCAGGGCAGTATTTT
length: 12; J: TRBJ2-2; V: TRBV29-1; size: -; D: -; CDR3: CSVGQNTGELFF; DNA: TGCAGCGTCGGACAGAACACCGGGGAGCTGTTTTTT
length: 12; J: TRBJ2-7; V: TRBV14; size: -; D: TRBD2; CDR3: CASSHGTSGQYF; DNA: TGTGCCAGCAGCCACGGGACTAGCGGGCAGTACTTC
length: 15; J: TRBJ2-1; V: TRBV5-4; size: few; D: TRBD2; CDR3: CASSPTSGRGNEQFF; DNA: TGTGCCAGCAGCCCGACTAGCGGGAGGGGGAATGAGCAGTTCTTC
length: 10; J: TRBJ1-1; V: TRBV30; size: -; D: -; CDR3: CAAVGVTAFF; DNA: TGTGCCGCTGTAGGGGTGACAGCTTTCTTT
length: 17; J: TRBJ1-6; V: TRBV4-2; size: -; D: -; CDR3: CASSQETTGHGNSPLHF; DNA: TGTGCCAGCAGCCAAGAAACTACAGGGCACGGTAATTCACCCCTCCACTTT
length: 13; J: TRBJ1-2; V: TRBV2; size: -; D: TRBD1; CDR3: CASSPDRGYGYTF; DNA: TGTGCCAGCAGTCCTGACAGGGGCTATGGCTACACCTTC
length: 15; J: TRBJ1-2; V: TRBV28; size: -; D: -; CDR3: CASRTTVGLSYGYTF; DNA: TGTGCCAGCAGAACTACTGTGGGACTGAGCTATGGCTACACCTTC
length: 17; J: TRBJ1-5; V: TRBV7-8; size: -; D: TRBD1; CDR3: CASSVGGGQGSNQPQHF; DNA: TGTGCCAGCAGCGTTGGAGGGGGACAGGGTAGTAATCAGCCCCAGCATTTT
length: 14; J: TRBJ2-2; V: TRBV27; size: -; D: TRBD1; CDR3: CASRSGQVGGELFF; DNA: TGTGCCAGCAGATCGGGACAGGTCGGCGGGGAGCTGTTTTTT
length: 16; J: TRBJ2-2; V: TRBV7-3; size: -; D: TRBD2; CDR3: CASSSGLAFTGGELFF; DNA: TGTGCCAGCAGCTCCGGACTAGCGTTTACAGGCGGGGAGCTGTTTTTT
length: 16; J: TRBJ2-1; V: TRBV4-1; size: -; D: TRBD2; CDR3: CASSQDTLAGGYEQFF; DNA: TGCGCCAGCAGCCAAGATACGTTAGCGGGAGGGTATGAGCAGTTCTTC
length: 11; J: TRBJ2-7; V: TRBV2; size: -; D: -; CDR3: CATSTLADQYF; DNA: TGTGCCACCTCAACGTTAGCAGATCAGTACTTC
length: 14; J: TRBJ1-6; V: TRBV11-1; size: -; D: -; CDR3: CASSLALDNSPLHF; DNA: TGTGCCAGCAGCTTAGCGCTGGACAACTCACCCCTCCACTTT
length: 16; J: TRBJ2-3; V: TRBV6-5; size: -; D: TRBD1; CDR3: CASSSQGRLVTDTQYF; DNA: TGTGCCAGCAGTTCACAGGGGCGCCTTGTCACAGATACGCAGTATTTT
length: 14; J: TRBJ1-2; V: TRBV28; size: -; D: TRBD1; CDR3: CASSITGEDYGYTF; DNA: TGTGCCAGCAGTATCACAGGGGAGGACTATGGCTACACCTTC
length: 16; J: TRBJ2-2; V: TRBV7-9; size: -; D: -; CDR3: CASSSLRLGNTGELFF; DNA: TGTGCCAGCAGCTCCTTAAGACTCGGGAACACCGGGGAGCTGTTTTTT
length: 15; J: TRBJ2-7; V: TRBV5-1; size: -; D: -; CDR3: CASSPNPRQWSEQYF; DNA: TGCGCCAGCAGCCCGAACCCGCGACAGTGGTCCGAGCAGTACTTC
length: 14; J: TRBJ2-1; V: TRBV5-1; size: -; D: -; CDR3: CASSSPTLMYEQFF; DNA: TGCGCCAGCAGTTCTCCCACTCTCATGTATGAGCAGTTCTTC
length: 16; J: TRBJ2-5; V: TRBV5-1; size: once; D: -; CDR3: CASSATSGGSQETQYF; DNA: TGCGCCAGCAGCGCCACTAGTGGAGGGTCCCAAGAGACCCAGTACTTC
length: 15; J: TRBJ2-5; V: TRBV28; size: -; D: TRBD2; CDR3: CASSLTGRAQETQYF; DNA: TGTGCCAGCAGTTTAACCGGGAGGGCCCAGGAGACCCAGTACTTC
length: 15; J: TRBJ2-5; V: TRBV6-5; size: few; D: -; CDR3: CASSYSFGERETQYF; DNA: TGTGCCAGCAGTTACTCTTTCGGGGAGCGGGAGACCCAGTACTTC